Given below is one TCR beta chain in context. The sample originates from a study of blood T cell repertoires in COVID-19. Original processing notes: Quantification of nucleated cells was approximated via reference gene primer amplification. TCRdb's copy holds only in-frame clones and misses some; the assay was immunoSEQ multiplex PCR. V, J and clone size were drawn from that table, and D and trimming were deduced from the DNA. The sample holds 150,000 to 200,000 clones, 88% seen once. Which cohort a participant joined came from the clinical history participants gave. Cohort 3 recovered donors had two negative PCRs, clearance, or symptom resolution. This TCR was sampled from a woman aged 18-35 years who had recovered from COVID-19. Sequencing was performed on PBMCs or T cells enriched from blood (not recorded which).

The CDR3 sequence is CASSQVAGGQETQYF. Here the CDR3 DNA reads TGCGCCAGCAGCCAAGTGGCAGGGGGGCAAGAGACCCAGTACTTC. V usage is TRBV4-3 and J usage is TRBJ2-5, with D maybe TRBD1 (7 bases). CDR3 length: 15 residues. V was shortened by 1 base and J by 2 bases, with 11 bases between the two germline ends. Germline-derived CDR1 and CDR2 are LGHNA and YSLEER.